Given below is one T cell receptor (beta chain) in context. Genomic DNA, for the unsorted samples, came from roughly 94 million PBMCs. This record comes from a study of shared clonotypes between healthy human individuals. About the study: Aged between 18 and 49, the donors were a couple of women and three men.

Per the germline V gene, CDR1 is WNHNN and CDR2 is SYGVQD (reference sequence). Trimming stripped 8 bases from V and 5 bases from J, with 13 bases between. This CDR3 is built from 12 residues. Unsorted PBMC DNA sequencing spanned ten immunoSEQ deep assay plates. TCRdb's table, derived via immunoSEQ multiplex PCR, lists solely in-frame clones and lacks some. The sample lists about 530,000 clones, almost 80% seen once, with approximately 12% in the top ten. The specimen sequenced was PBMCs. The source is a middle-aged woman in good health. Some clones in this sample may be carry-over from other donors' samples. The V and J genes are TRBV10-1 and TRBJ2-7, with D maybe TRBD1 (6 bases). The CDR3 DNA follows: TGCGCCAGCTCCCGGGACAAGGACGAGCAGTACTTC. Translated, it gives CASSRDKDEQYF.